These 20 T cell receptor beta chains share one sample of origin, sequenced in a study of blood T cell repertoires in COVID-19 (dated by TCRdb to 2018 to 2021). Library generation was performed with the immunoSEQ multiplex PCR assay. In TCRdb, the immuneACCESS table is reduced to in-frame sequences with V and J assigned. These tables do not hold every clone; where another copy was compared, an unresolved V gene accounts for under half, and the others remain unexplained. The sample yields about 190,000 clones; around 86% were counted once. The ten largest clones represent 20% to 25% of the sample. Specimen: PBMCs or T cells enriched from blood (not recorded which). These receptors all stem from a woman aged 40 to 50 in a cohort exposed to, infected with or recovered from COVID-19 (not recorded which).

The genes are TRBV9 and TRBJ1-6; TRBD1 matches at 7 bases. This CDR3 has 15 amino acids. V was pared by 3 bases and J by 7 bases, with 7 bases of the junction left unmatched. The germline V gene has CDR1 SGDLS and CDR2 YYNGEE. Here the CDR3 DNA reads TGTGCCAGCAGCGGGTCCGGGACAGCGAATTCACCCCTCCACTTT. It translates to CASSGSGTANSPLHF.

V gene TRBV28 combines with J gene TRBJ1-5; D is ambiguous. The CDR3 is 14 amino acids. The V gene lost 6 bases and the J gene lost 3 bases, with 12 bases spanning the gap. CDR1 and CDR2 (germline): MDHEN, SYDVKM. The CDR3 protein is CASSQAGYNQPQHF. In DNA, the CDR3 is TGTGCCAGCAGCCAGGCAGGATACAATCAGCCCCAGCATTTT.

The chain couples TRBV9 to TRBJ2-3; D is perhaps TRBD2 (6 bases). V lost 3 bases, J lost 1 base, and 12 bases lay in between. This CDR3 contains 15 residues. The germline V gene encodes CDR1 SGDLS and CDR2 YYNGEE. CDR3 bases: TGTGCCAGCAGCGAGGGACTCCCGCGCACAGATACGCAGTATTTT. It specifies CASSEGLPRTDTQYF.

The chain employs TRBV27 and TRBJ2-3, with 8 bases identical to TRBD2. CDR1 MNHEY and CDR2 SMNVEV come from the germline V gene (reference sequence). V lost 6 bases and J lost 6; bases outside the gene matches: 14. The CDR3 has 16 amino acids. CDR3 amino acids: CASSQGPRLAFDTQYF. Here the CDR3 DNA reads TGTGCCAGCAGCCAAGGTCCCAGACTAGCGTTCGATACGCAGTATTTT.

The CDR3 sequence is CATSDFGTSGSTDTQYF. The DNA of the CDR3 is TGTGCCACCAGTGATTTCGGGACTAGCGGGTCCACAGATACGCAGTATTTT. V is TRBV24-1 and J is TRBJ2-3; 12 bases match TRBD2. Germline-derived CDR1 and CDR2 are KGHDR and SFDVKD. The ends lost 1 base at V and 2 bases at J; junction bases unmatched: 3. This CDR3 spans 17 amino acids.

The chain recombines TRBV10-3 with TRBJ1-2; the D gene is possibly TRBD1 (5 bases). The CDR3 has 19 amino acids. Germline lookup yields CDR1 ENHRY and CDR2 SYGVKD. Trimming took 2 bases from V and 2 from J, leaving 24 bases between them. The CDR3 coding sequence is TGTGCCATCAGTGAGACCCGTTACACCAGCGGGGACCTAAACTATGGCTACACCTTC. This translates into CAISETRYTSGDLNYGYTF.

The chain couples TRBV28 to TRBJ2-2; 7 bases fit TRBD1. Germline CDR1 and CDR2: MDHEN and SYDVKM. V was clipped by 5 bases and J by 1 base; unmatched bases: 7. This CDR3 comprises 16 residues. The CDR3 here is CASSPPWTGNTGELFF. DNA of the CDR3: TGTGCCAGCAGTCCCCCGTGGACAGGGAACACCGGGGAGCTGTTTTTT.

Points on this clone: In the same sample, other DNA sequences code for this CDR3. The chain has TRBV5-1 and TRBJ1-2, with a weak D call TRBD1 (5 bases). Germline values: CDR1 SGHRS, CDR2 YFSETQ. CDR3 length: 14 residues. The ends were cut back, 0 bases at V and 7 bases at J, with 13 bases in the middle. CDR3 region: CASSLAQGGGGYTF. The CDR3 nucleotides read TGCGCCAGCAGCTTGGCGCAGGGCGGCGGTGGCTACACCTTC.

The chain couples TRBV2 to TRBJ1-2; TRBD1 might be the D (6 bases). There are 13 residues in the CDR3. CDR1 is SNHLY, CDR2 FYNNEI, per germline. Trimming left V 3 bases short and J 7 bases short, with 12 bases between. CDR3: CASSDPGDPGYTF. The CDR3 DNA reads as TGTGCCAGCAGTGACCCAGGGGATCCTGGCTACACCTTC.

The chain employs TRBV27 and TRBJ2-7; 7 bases align to TRBD1. V trimming: 8 bases; J trimming: 0 bases; junction bases outside the gene matches: 7. Germline CDR1 is MNHEY and CDR2 is SMNVEV (reference sequence). CDR3 length: 14 amino acids. This CDR3 is CASGPGTVSYEQYF. In DNA form, the CDR3 reads TGTGCCAGCGGGCCCGGGACAGTCTCCTACGAGCAGTACTTC.

The chain combines TRBV15 with TRBJ1-2, with TRBD1 as a possible D gene (5 bases). Trimming cost V 6 bases and J 14 bases, with 22 bases left between them. Germline CDR1 and CDR2: LNHNV and YYDKDF (reference sequence). The CDR3 is made up of 13 amino acids. The chain's CDR3 is CATSRDGLIGRTF. CDR3 in DNA: TGTGCCACCAGTAGGGACGGACTCATCGGGAGGACCTTC.

This chain connects TRBV9 to TRBJ2-3, with TRBD2 matching 10 bases. Germline lookup yields CDR1 SGDLS and CDR2 YYNGEE. Trimming cost V 4 bases and J 4 bases; bases outside gene matches: 9. CDR3 length equals 16 residues. The DNA for the CDR3 is TGTGCCAGCAGCCTCCAGCGGGAGGGCGGCGCAGATACGCAGTATTTT. Its protein is CASSLQREGGADTQYF.

The rearrangement uses TRBV5-5 and TRBJ2-2; D might be TRBD1 (5 bases). The CDR3 is 15 residues long. V was trimmed by 0 bases and J by 6 bases, leaving 12 bases between them. Germline V gene data show CDR1 as SGHKS and CDR2 as YYEKEE (reference sequence). As DNA, the CDR3 is TGTGCCAGCAGCTTGGTTATCAGGGTAGCCGGGGAGCTGTTTTTT. Its translation: CASSLVIRVAGELFF.

This sequence joins TRBV19 and TRBJ1-1; 9 positions match TRBD1. Germline V gene lookup returns CDR1 LNHDA and CDR2 SQIVND (reference sequence). The CDR3 sequence is 13 residues long. After removal of 6 bases from V and 3 bases from J, the junction contained 2 bases not matched to a gene. The CDR3 DNA reads TGTGCCAGTAGCGACAGGGGGTACACTGAAGCTTTCTTT. Protein: CASSDRGYTEAFF. Full variable domain (outside the CDR3, taken from reference TRBV19 and TRBJ1-1): DGGITQSPKYLFRKEGQNVTLSCEQNLNHDAMYWYRQDPGQGLRLIYYSQIVNDFQKGDIAEGYSVSREKKESFPLTVTSAQKNPTAFYLCASSDRGYTEAFFGQGTRLTVV.

The J gene is TRBJ1-1, the V gene TRBV5-6, with D unresolved. Trimming removed 4 bases at V and 4 bases at J, with 11 bases between. The germline V gene has CDR1 SGHDT and CDR2 YYEEEE. The CDR3 is 13 amino acids. DNA of the CDR3: TGTGCCAGCAGCCCTGCTTCAGGCACTGAAGCTTTCTTT. Residues: CASSPASGTEAFF.

The V and J genes are TRBV2 and TRBJ1-1, with 12 bases lining up with TRBD1. Trimming cost V 5 bases and J 14 bases; bases outside gene matches: 9. This CDR3 is built from 13 residues. Germline V gives CDR1 SNHLY, CDR2 FYNNEI. The CDR3 bases are TGTGCCAGCAGTTCCGGGACAGGGGGCCCCCACTTCTTT. The encoded protein is CASSSGTGGPHFF.

V and J are TRBV5-1 and TRBJ1-1, with 7 bases lining up with TRBD1. This CDR3 contains 14 residues. The germline V gene encodes CDR1 SGHRS and CDR2 YFSETQ. Germline trimming cut 0 bases from V and 7 bases from J; bases unmatched to any gene: 6. DNA of the CDR3: TGCGCCAGCAGCTTGGGCAGGGGGTACGTTGAAGCTTTCTTT. Its protein product is CASSLGRGYVEAFF.

The chain employs TRBV5-1 and TRBJ2-3, with D possibly matching TRBD2 (5 bases). The germline V gene encodes CDR1 SGHRS and CDR2 YFSETQ. Trimming shortened V by 3 bases and J by 6 bases, and 20 bases separated the two germline ends. This CDR3 region has 16 residues. In nucleotides, the CDR3 is TGCGCCAGCAGCTCAGGATTTAATTTGGGAGCTGATACGCAGTATTTT. Residues: CASSSGFNLGADTQYF.

CDR3 region: CASRDSSTDTQYF. The CDR3 DNA is TGTGCCAGCAGAGACTCTAGCACAGATACGCAGTATTTT. The chain has TRBV12-3 or TRBV12-4 and TRBJ2-3; D remains unclear. V was trimmed by 6 bases and J by 0 bases, leaving 7 bases between them. The CDR3 covers 13 residues.

This chain uses TRBV7-2 with TRBJ2-1; TRBD1 matches at 7 bases. This CDR3 comprises 13 residues. Germline V gene sequence: CDR1 SGHTA, CDR2 FQGNSA. The J segment lost 1 base and the V segment lost 8 bases, leaving 2 bases of the junction unmatched. The CDR3 loop is CASRQGSYNEQFF. CDR3 nucleotide sequence: TGTGCCAGCCGACAGGGATCCTACAATGAGCAGTTCTTC.